The 26 T cell receptor beta chains reported below all come from one sample, sequenced in a study of T cells in women clearing cervical HPV infection. TCRdb's copy holds only in-frame clones and misses some; the assay was immunoSEQ multiplex PCR. Found here are fewer than 30,000 clones; the top ten clones hold 6.6%. The specimen sequenced was blood buffy coat. These TCRs come from a woman aged 18-69 years with a cervical HPV16 infection that either progressed to CIN3+ or cleared (not recorded which).

Comment on this clone: The sequence runs out 3 residues before the end of the CDR3; the remainder is reconstructed from the germline J gene. The chain carries TRBV7-9 and TRBJ1-4; 7 nucleotides align to TRBD1. CDR1 and CDR2 from the germline V gene are SEHNR and FQNEAQ (reference sequence). The CDR3 length is 13 residues. Incomplete CDR3 DNA: TGTGCCAGCGGCGGGACAGCTAATTCACCA. Its translation is CASGGTANSP. In full, the CDR3 is CASGGTANSPLFF.

Points on this clone: The CDR3 end is not reached by the read, which stops 3 residues before it; the germline J gene fills it in. The chain joins TRBV12-3 or TRBV12-4 to TRBJ2-5; a possible D gene is TRBD2 (5 bases). Trimming removed 6 bases from V and 3 bases from J, with 17 bases in between. CDR3 length: 15 residues. CDR3 protein: CASSQPRGRKETQYF. The CDR3 DNA, read in part, is TGTGCCAGCAGCCAGCCTCGGGGTAGAAAAGAGACC.

For this clone: The read is 3 residues too short to cover the CDR3 end, so that end is filled in from the germline J gene. This rearrangement joins TRBV7-9 to TRBJ2-3; the match to TRBD1 covers 8 bases. The CDR3 has 15 residues. The germline CDR1 and CDR2 sequences are SEHNR and FQNEAQ (reference sequence). The CDR3 loop reads CASSPPGTGLETQYF. The CDR3 bases that were read are TGTGCCAGCAGCCCACCCGGGACAGGCTTAGAGACG.

Partial CDR3 DNA: TGTGCCAGCAGCTTAGGAGGGACAGGTTATGGC. This encodes CASSLGGTGYG. The full CDR3 is CASSLGGTGYGYTF. The chain recombines TRBV7-9 with TRBJ1-2, with 8 bases fitting TRBD1. The CDR3 end lies 3 residues beyond the end of the read and is filled in from the germline J gene. CDR3 size: 14 residues. Germline V gene lookup returns CDR1 SEHNR and CDR2 FQNEAQ (reference sequence). V shed 1 base, J shed 5 bases, and the junction held 3 bases outside the gene matches. The variable domain in full, with the rest retrieved from reference TRBV7-9 and TRBJ1-2, is DTGVSQNPRHKITKRGQNVTFRCDPISEHNRLYWYRQTLGQGPEFLTYFQNEAQLEKSRLLSDRFSAERPKGSFSTLEIQRTEQGDSAMYLCASSLGGTGYGYTFGSGTRLTVV.

In regard to this clone: The CDR3 end is not reached by the read, which stops 3 residues before it; the germline J gene fills it in. In the same sample, other DNA sequences code for this CDR3. The V and J genes are TRBV18 and TRBJ2-1; 9 nucleotides line up with TRBD2. Germline CDR1 is KGHSH and CDR2 is LQKENI. CDR3 size: 16 residues. The trim removed 1 base at V and 2 bases at J, leaving 3 bases unmatched. This CDR3 reads CASSPLAGVAYNEQFF. CDR3 DNA (partial): TGTGCCAGCTCACCACTAGCGGGAGTAGCCTACAATGAG.

Notes on this clone: The observed sequence ends 3 residues before the CDR3 terminus, with the missing tail filled in from the germline J gene. The rearrangement joins TRBV18 to TRBJ1-2; 7 bases fit TRBD1. Germline-derived CDR1 and CDR2 are KGHSH and LQKENI. The CDR3 totals 16 residues. The CDR3 is CASSRETGAKSSGYTF. CDR3 DNA, as far as it was read: TGTGCCAGCTCACGCGAAACAGGGGCCAAATCCAGCGGC.

As concerns this clone: The DNA ends 3 residues before the CDR3 does, and the rest of the CDR3 is filled in from the germline J gene. This chain joins TRBV10-2 and TRBJ2-2; 10 positions agree with TRBD2. This CDR3 has 15 amino acids. Germline assignment: CDR1 WSHSY and CDR2 SAAADI. Trimming at V came to 3 bases and at J to 4 bases, leaving 2 bases not matched to a gene. CDR3 sequence: CASSDPSGSTGELFF. Partial CDR3 DNA: TGCGCCAGCAGTGATCCTAGCGGGAGCACCGGGGAG.

The covered CDR3 bases are TGTGCCAGCTCACTTCTGACTAGCCTTAACACCGGGGAG. Protein sequence: CASSLLTSLNTGE. The entire CDR3 protein is CASSLLTSLNTGELFF. The chain is built from TRBV18 and TRBJ2-2; the match to TRBD2 covers 7 bases. Read data end 3 residues before the CDR3 end; the end is taken from the germline J gene. The CDR3 is 16 residues long. The germline V gene has CDR1 KGHSH and CDR2 LQKENI. Trimming removed 4 bases from V and 2 bases from J; junction bases left unmatched: 7.

Turning to this clone: Read sequence stops 3 residues before the CDR3 end, and the germline J gene provides the missing end. The chain is built from TRBV14 and TRBJ1-1; TRBD1 is a possible D gene (5 bases). CDR1 and CDR2 from the germline V gene are SGHDN and FVKESK. The CDR3 has 15 amino acids. V was trimmed by 6 bases and J by 0 bases, leaving 14 bases between them. CDR3 sequence reads: CASRVQGGMNTEAFF. The sequenced CDR3 bases are TGTGCCAGCAGGGTTCAGGGTGGGATGAACACTGAA.

Notes on this clone: Coverage ceases 3 residues before the CDR3 finishes, and the germline J gene fills in the end. The chain carries TRBV12-3 or TRBV12-4 and TRBJ2-7, with D possibly being TRBD2 (5 bases). V lost 7 bases and J 0 bases, leaving 13 bases between the germline ends. The CDR3 covers 14 residues. The CDR3 reads CASTPPGLSYEQYF. The part of the CDR3 DNA that was read is TGTGCCAGCACCCCCCCAGGACTCTCCTACGAG.

Notes on this clone: Read sequence stops 3 residues before the CDR3 end, and the germline J gene provides the missing end. The chain combines TRBV7-9 with TRBJ2-1; D not certain. The V end lost 5 bases, the J end lost 7 bases, and 15 bases lay between the germline ends. Germline V CDR1 and CDR2: SEHNR, FQNEAQ (reference sequence). The CDR3 sequence is 14 residues long. This chain's CDR3 is CASSPIAGWNEQFF. The sequenced part of the CDR3 DNA is TGTGCCAGCAGCCCAATCGCCGGTTGGAATGAG. The entire variable domain, with the rest obtained from reference TRBV7-9 and TRBJ2-1, is as follows: DTGVSQNPRHKITKRGQNVTFRCDPISEHNRLYWYRQTLGQGPEFLTYFQNEAQLEKSRLLSDRFSAERPKGSFSTLEIQRTEQGDSAMYLCASSPIAGWNEQFFGPGTRLTVL.

Concerning this clone itself: An end of the junction does not agree with germline; a read error may underlie this. Read data end 3 residues before the CDR3 end; the end is taken from the germline J gene. The V gene is TRBV7-9, the J gene TRBJ2-3; D may be TRBD1 (6 bases). Germline V gives CDR1 SEHNR, CDR2 FQNEAQ (reference sequence). The CDR3 is 14 residues long. CDR3 DNA, as far as it was read: TGTTCCAGCCGACTCATGCAGGGGCAGGAGACG. Its protein is CSSRLMQGQET. The whole CDR3 sequence is CSSRLMQGQETQYF.

Details on this clone: The read stops 3 residues short of the end of the CDR3; the missing end is completed from the germline J gene. The sample contains more than one DNA sequence encoding this CDR3. J is TRBJ1-3 and V is TRBV11-3, with 7 bases lining up with TRBD1. Germline trimming cut 5 bases from V and 6 bases from J; bases unmatched to any gene: 7. Per the germline V gene, CDR1 is SGHNT and CDR2 is YENEEA. This CDR3 spans 14 amino acids. CDR3 protein: CASSQTGLENTIYF. The CDR3 DNA, read in part, is TGTGCCAGCAGCCAGACAGGGTTGGAAAACACC.

CDR3: CASSSGRQGGNTEAFF. CDR3 DNA (partial): TGTGCCAGTAGTAGCGGCCGACAGGGGGGGAACACTGAA. The chain combines TRBV19 with TRBJ1-1; 9 nucleotides align to TRBD1. The read ends 3 residues shy of where the CDR3 ends; the end is completed using the germline J gene. With 4 bases clipped from V and 1 base from J, the junction kept 7 bases outside the gene matches. Germline values: CDR1 LNHDA, CDR2 SQIVND (reference sequence). The CDR3 covers 16 residues.

For this clone: The sequenced fragment ends 3 residues before the CDR3 boundary, so the rest is inferred from the germline J gene. The chain couples TRBV14 to TRBJ1-1; no reliable D call. The germline V and J ends were trimmed by 4 bases and 7 bases, with 13 bases remaining between them. The germline V gene has CDR1 SGHDN and CDR2 FVKESK. This CDR3 region has 13 residues. CDR3 region: CASSPRFDLEAFF. The CDR3 DNA, read in part, is TGTGCCAGCAGCCCCAGGTTTGACCTTGAA.

With respect to this clone: A read error may produce the germline difference seen at one junction end. The CDR3 end is not reached by the read, which stops 3 residues before it; the germline J gene fills it in. V is TRBV20-1 and J is TRBJ2-7; 10 bases fit TRBD2. The CDR3 length is 14 residues. CDR1 and CDR2 (germline): DFQATT, SNEGSKA (reference sequence). The CDR3 bases that were read are TGCAGTGCTGGAGATAGCGGGGGGTCCTACGAG. Amino acid sequence: CSAGDSGGSYE. The entire CDR3 protein reads CSAGDSGGSYEQYF.

Points on this clone: Read coverage stops 3 residues before the CDR3 terminus; the germline J gene supplies the remainder. The V call is TRBV10-2, the J call TRBJ2-2, with TRBD1 matching over 7 bases. The CDR3 sequence is 14 residues long. J gave up 6 bases and V 7 bases, and 8 bases lay outside the gene matches. Germline CDR1 WSHSY, CDR2 SAAADI. CDR3 sequence: CASNVRQGPGELFF. CDR3 bases read: TGCGCCAGCAACGTGAGACAGGGTCCCGGGGAG.

The CDR3 reads CASSEARGSNEQFF. The sequenced CDR3 bases are TGTGCCAGCAGTGAAGCGCGGGGGTCCAATGAG. The J gene is TRBJ2-1, the V gene TRBV2, with 7 nucleotides matching TRBD2. Read data end 3 residues before the CDR3 end; the end is taken from the germline J gene. CDR1 SNHLY and CDR2 FYNNEI come from the germline V gene. The CDR3 has 14 amino acids. The V segment lost 0 bases and the J segment 6 bases; nucleotides outside the gene matches: 2.

A remark on this clone: Coverage ceases 3 residues before the CDR3 finishes, and the germline J gene fills in the end. The chain joins TRBV5-1 to TRBJ2-1; TRBD1 aligns across 10 bases. The CDR3 is made up of 19 amino acids. The trim removed 4 bases at V and 0 bases at J, leaving 13 bases unmatched. The V gene's germline CDR1 is SGHRS and CDR2 YFSETQ. Here the CDR3 reads CASSSPGQGTHSSYNEQFF. The covered CDR3 bases are TGCGCCAGCAGCAGTCCGGGACAGGGGACTCATAGCTCCTACAATGAG.

In the case of this clone: The DNA ends 3 residues before the CDR3 does, and the rest of the CDR3 is filled in from the germline J gene. The rearrangement links TRBV7-3 to TRBJ2-1, with 9 nucleotides matching TRBD2. The CDR3 is made up of 17 amino acids. Germline loops: CDR1 SGHTA, CDR2 FQGTGA. V shed 3 bases, J shed 7 bases, and the junction held 13 bases outside the gene matches. The CDR3 sequence is CASSFLAGKSSGNEQFF. The covered CDR3 bases are TGTGCCAGCAGCTTCCTAGCGGGAAAATCATCAGGGAATGAG.

Details on this clone: Coverage ceases 3 residues before the CDR3 finishes, and the germline J gene fills in the end. This sequence joins TRBV6-1 and TRBJ2-4; tentatively, D is TRBD2 (5 bases). There are 14 residues in the CDR3. The germline V gene encodes CDR1 MNHNS and CDR2 SASEGT. Trimming removed 4 bases from V and 6 bases from J, with 13 bases in between. The CDR3 region is CASSATSKGNIQYF. The covered CDR3 bases are TGTGCCAGCAGTGCAACTAGTAAAGGAAACATT.

Worth noting for this clone: The sequence runs out 3 residues before the end of the CDR3; the remainder is reconstructed from the germline J gene. The chain joins TRBV19 to TRBJ2-3; D is unresolved. The ends were cut back, 9 bases at V and 3 bases at J, with 16 bases in the middle. The CDR3 is made up of 14 amino acids. Germline-derived CDR1 and CDR2 are LNHDA and SQIVND (reference sequence). Incomplete CDR3 DNA: TGTGCCAGCGAAGGGCAGGTCGGTACAGATACG. Encoded protein: CASEGQVGTDT. The CDR3, in full, reads CASEGQVGTDTQYF.

Worth noting for this clone: The read gets to within 3 residues of the CDR3 end, and the germline J gene fills in the rest. V and J are TRBV2 and TRBJ2-2; 9 positions agree with TRBD1. J was trimmed by 3 bases and V by 1 base; bases with no gene match: 6. The CDR3 is 17 amino acids. Germline CDR1 and CDR2: SNHLY and FYNNEI. This CDR3 is CASSEGTGTGYTGELFF. CDR3 DNA (partial): TGTGCCAGCAGTGAAGGAACCGGGACAGGGTACACCGGGGAG.

Worth noting for this clone: The read ends 3 residues shy of where the CDR3 ends; the end is completed using the germline J gene. V and J are TRBV27 and TRBJ2-7; D gene unclear. The CDR3 consists of 15 residues. Germline loops: CDR1 MNHEY, CDR2 SMNVEV (reference sequence). V lost 2 bases and J 3 bases, leaving 14 bases between the germline ends. The CDR3 loop is CASSLKGFVFYEQYF. Incomplete CDR3 DNA: TGTGCCAGCAGTTTAAAAGGGTTTGTTTTCTACGAG.

Notes on this clone: Read sequence stops 3 residues before the CDR3 end, and the germline J gene provides the missing end. This rearrangement joins TRBV14 to TRBJ2-3; a possible D gene is TRBD2 (5 bases). Trimming pared 4 bases from V and 2 bases from J, leaving 13 bases between. CDR1 and CDR2 from the germline V gene are SGHDN and FVKESK. The CDR3 spans 15 residues. CDR3 loop: CASSPQRIFTDTQYF. Partial CDR3 DNA: TGTGCCAGCAGCCCCCAGCGGATTTTCACAGATACG.

As for this clone: The CDR3 goes on 3 residues after the read ends, and that part is filled in from the germline J gene. The chain is built from TRBV7-2 and TRBJ2-3, with D possibly TRBD2 on 8 matching bases. The germline CDR1 and CDR2 sequences are SGHTA and FQGNSA. The CDR3 loop spans 14 amino acids. CDR3 in amino acids: CASSPGRGQETQYF. The covered CDR3 bases are TGTGCCAGCAGCCCCGGGAGGGGGCAAGAGACG.